Below, one TCR beta chain is given with its context. Original handling: From reference gene primer amplification, estimates of nucleated cell counts were derived. Using immunoSEQ multiplex PCR, the repertoire was profiled, and TCRdb retains in-frame clones only, with some absent. V, J and clone size are those of that table, while D and trimming were read from the DNA. Among about 220,000 clones listed, approximately 83% were seen once. This sample was included in a study of blood T cell repertoires in COVID-19. Overall study context: Acute and convalescent COVID-19 samples came from the United States, Italy and Spain. PBMCs, B-cell-depleted T cells, or T cells were the source of the cDNA or gDNA that made up the material.

The CDR3 length is 17 residues. Trimming removed 4 bases from V and 7 bases from J; junction bases left unmatched: 12. Germline loops: CDR1 LNHDA, CDR2 SQIVND (reference sequence). This TCR was recovered from an older woman with acute or convalescent COVID-19. Sequenced input: peripheral blood. The rearrangement uses TRBV19 and TRBJ2-1, with 11 bases matching TRBD2. CDR3 sequence (DNA): TGTGCCAGTAGTACCAGTTCGGGACTAGCGGCGGCAAATGAGCAGTTCTTC. Translated, it gives CASSTSSGLAAANEQFF.